This is a list of T cell receptor beta chains from one sample in a study of blood T cell repertoires in COVID-19. TCRdb's copy holds only in-frame clones and misses some; the assay was immunoSEQ multiplex PCR. The sample has a few hundred thousand clones; 65% to 90% are singletons. The sample was peripheral blood. These receptors all come from a human donor in a cohort sampled during active COVID-19. The CDR3 runs from the conserved cysteine through the conserved F or W. Each record gives: J gene, V gene, CDR3 protein.

>TRBJ1-5|TRBV4-1
CASSRTGMGESNQPQHF
>TRBJ2-2|TRBV29-1
CSVERSRGTGELFF
>TRBJ1-1|TRBV2
CATVTGGYTEAFF
>TRBJ1-1|TRBV6-5
CASSNYLGVNTEAFF
>TRBJ2-7|TRBV6-1
CASSEASGTYEQYF
>TRBJ1-1|TRBV7-9
CASSPQGRTEAFF
>TRBJ1-2|TRBV3-1/TRBV3-2
CASSQDIQLSNYGYTF
>TRBJ2-1|TRBV6-1
CASSEAGGPWEQFF
>TRBJ2-7|TRBV5-1
CASSGSGHNYEQYF
>TRBJ1-2|TRBV9
CASSGPGEKVNYGYTF
>TRBJ1-1|TRBV5-1
CASSLVQGGRTEAFF